This T cell receptor (beta chain) is from a study of T-cell reconstitution after alpha-beta-depleted transplantation in children. As it was prepared, the TCRbeta library received unique molecular identifiers. TCRdb reprocessed the PCR reads via MiXCR and lists one record per CDR3 protein. Seen here are about 500,000 distinct CDR3 sequences, about an eighth observed once, and the top ten hold 14%. Sequenced here: PBMCs, mostly from graft donor cells, sampled 180 days after TCRalphabeta/CD19-depleted stem cell transplant. This TCR came from a female patient aged 2-15 years who had a stem cell transplant for aplastic anemia, so the T cells may come from the graft donor.

CDR3 amino acids: CSARVRAGSLEQFF. The CDR3 nucleotides read TGCAGTGCTAGAGTGCGAGCGGGATCCCTTGAGCAGTTCTTC. This rearrangement joins TRBV20-1 to TRBJ2-1; 7 nucleotides line up with TRBD2. The CDR3 totals 14 residues. Germline assignment: CDR1 DFQATT and CDR2 SNEGSKA (reference sequence). The J segment lost 9 bases and the V segment lost 1 base, leaving 9 bases of the junction unmatched.